A selection of T cell receptor beta chains follows, all from one sample in a study of blood T cells in healthy people across ages. TCRdb reanalysed the 5' RACE reads using MiXCR and keeps one entry per CDR3 protein. Of approximately 800,000 distinct CDR3 sequences in the sample, around 62% were seen once. The sample was blood. Receptor source: a man aged 25-45 years in good health. Each CDR3 is given without its conserved first and last residue.

V | length | CDR3
TRBV14 | 13 | ASSQLADINYGYT
TRBV9 | 14 | ASSVQTQPPYNEQF
TRBV14 | 12 | ASSPGLAVEREY
TRBV28 | 10 | ASSPGRGGQF
TRBV20-1 | 15 | SALRIPGGESNQPQH
TRBV7-2 | 12 | ASSLYGTQGAAF
TRBV20-1 | 11 | SAQIAGSDTQY
TRBV7-2 | 13 | ASRGGRGLYNEQF
TRBV4-3 | 13 | ASSRGQGGSETQY
TRBV9 | 14 | ASTPVGGSGANVLT
TRBV6-2/TRBV6-3 | 14 | ASSYSVRGLANEQF
TRBV29-1 | 11 | SADRGTADAQY
TRBV6-5 | 17 | ASSYSGAPIYSGANVLT
TRBV9 | 11 | ASSDGAYNEQF
TRBV12-3/TRBV12-4 | 11 | ASRRGDKNIQY
TRBV11-2 | 16 | ASSSELNWPSGYNEQF
TRBV5-1 | 13 | ASSPPTGGDDTQY
TRBV9 | 11 | ASSVGQSKTQY
TRBV5-5 | 14 | ASSLVLAGGKNIQY
TRBV27 | 13 | ASSSLAGGIGEQY
TRBV10-3 | 14 | AISASTRDRDNEQF
TRBV3-1 | 14 | ASSQTGTSIRNEQY
TRBV27 | 11 | ASRSGERYGYT
TRBV9 | 16 | ASSVGSGVGASYNEQF
TRBV20-1 | 14 | SARDLGLAGVREQF
TRBV5-5 | 10 | ASSPPSDGYT
TRBV4-3 | 12 | ASSHATGTHEQF
TRBV20-1 | 11 | SAAPGGQETQY
TRBV5-1 | 15 | ASSLNPQGSSYNEQF